This T cell receptor (beta chain) was documented in a study of T cell responses to AZD1222 COVID-19 vaccine. Study-wide points: Spike-specific TCR breadth rose after two AZD1222 doses, and depth rose as well. Every sample of the repertoires postdated the peak T cell response. In the spike-specific TCR repertoire, nearly half reportedly target unmutated variant regions.

Profiled with immunoSEQ multiplex PCR; TCRdb holds only in-frame clones, not every one. The sample comprises 200,000 or so clones, 87% of which are singletons, and about 3% rests with the top ten. Comments on this clone: Its antigen remains unidentified.

Per the germline V gene, CDR1 is SGHNT and CDR2 is YYREEE (reference sequence). The CDR3 has 15 amino acids. V lost 1 base and J lost 5; bases outside the gene matches: 4. The chain has TRBV5-4 and TRBJ2-1; 9 nucleotides align to TRBD2. This TCR derives from an adult in good health. The source material was peripheral blood, sampled on day 0 of MenACWY control vaccination. The CDR3 protein is CASSLRGGANNEQFF. DNA of the CDR3: TGTGCCAGCAGCTTGCGCGGGGGGGCAAACAATGAGCAGTTCTTC.